The entry below gives a single T cell receptor (beta chain) sequence along with its context. What it binds is unknown. RNA transcripts were the template for amplifying TCR beta CDR3 regions. When the TCR CDR3 underwent first-round RT-PCR, the HTBI primer set was used. TCRdb reprocessed the multiplex PCR reads with MiXCR, giving one entry per CDR3 protein. The repertoire holds approximately 700,000 distinct CDR3 sequences, just under 45% seen once, with about 7% in the top ten. This entry comes from a study of T cells in Graves' hyperthyroidism and ophthalmopathy. The CDR3 is 15 residues long. V shed 7 bases, J shed 4 bases, and the junction held 10 bases outside the gene matches. The germline V gene has CDR1 SQVTM and CDR2 ANQGSEA. Study-level points and caveats: Among clonotypes expanded in thyroid above 0.001, most were also found in blood. Stable hyperthyroidism and ophthalmopathy were separated using 13 V-J signatures.

The chain is built from TRBV29-1 and TRBJ2-2, with TRBD1 matching 9 bases. The sequence came from an adult man with Graves' disease, either hyperthyroidism or ophthalmopathy (not recorded which). The material sequenced was peripheral blood or thyroid tissue (not recorded which). The CDR3 bases are TGCAGCGCCGGAAACAGGGGGCAGGGCACCGGGGAGCTGTTTTTT. Its translation: CSAGNRGQGTGELFF.